A single sample gave rise to the 9 T cell receptor beta chains below, sequenced in a study of T cell repertoires in cytomegalovirus infection. MiXCR, applied by TCRdb to the reads, yields one record per CDR3 protein. The repertoire holds nearly 450,000 distinct CDR3 sequences, with 30% to 40% as singletons. What was sequenced was PBMCs. These receptors came from a human donor in good health (CMV status not recorded). Some clones in this sample may be carry-over from other donors' samples.

The CDR3 protein is CASSPEGYPNNEQFF. DNA for the CDR3: TGTGCCAGCAGCCCGGAGGGATACCCTAACAATGAGCAGTTCTTC. V gene TRBV7-2 combines with J gene TRBJ2-1, with D perhaps TRBD2 (6 bases). The V gene's germline CDR1 is SGHTA and CDR2 FQGNSA. Trimming took off 5 bases at V and 5 bases at J, with 16 bases between the two ends. This CDR3 is 15 amino acids long.

As regards this clonotype: The junction shows a germline mismatch at one end, possibly a read error. The CDR3: CASSPPRAEALF. The CDR3 nucleotides read TGTGCCAGCTCACCACCGAGGGCTGAAGCTTTATTT. The chain links TRBV18 to TRBJ1-1, with D uncertain. From germline, CDR1 is KGHSH and CDR2 LQKENI. There are 12 residues in the CDR3.

The CDR3, as DNA: TGTGCCAGCAGCCAAGTAGCGGGGGCTCATACGCAGTATTTT. It is translated as CASSQVAGAHTQYF. This chain joins TRBV3-1 and TRBJ2-3; 9 nucleotides line up with TRBD2. From germline, CDR1 is LGHDT and CDR2 YNNKEL (reference sequence). With 1 base clipped from V and 7 bases from J, the junction kept 3 bases outside the gene matches. CDR3 length: 14 amino acids.

This chain links TRBV19 with TRBJ1-4; tentative D call: TRBD1 (5 bases). CDR1 and CDR2 (germline): LNHDA, SQIVND (reference sequence). Trimming removed 2 bases at V and 3 bases at J, with 13 bases between. The CDR3 spans 16 residues. The CDR3, as DNA: TGTGCCAGTAGTATACCACCGACAGTCGCTAATGAAAAACTGTTTTTT. Its translation is CASSIPPTVANEKLFF.

There are many counts of this clonotype. The chain joins TRBV6-1 to TRBJ2-3, with D tentatively TRBD1 (6 bases). The germline gives CDR1 MNHNS, CDR2 SASEGT. There are 13 residues in the CDR3. V lost 1 base and J lost 11, with 13 bases in between. Here the CDR3 reads CASSEERGYKQYF. In DNA form, the CDR3 reads TGTGCCAGCAGTGAAGAAAGGGGGTACAAGCAGTATTTT.

The chain links TRBV11-2 to TRBJ2-1, with D possibly matching TRBD1 (8 bases). The CDR3 contains 15 residues. V lost 5 bases and J lost 4, with 15 bases in between. CDR1 and CDR2 (germline): SGHAT, FQNNGV. CDR3 coding DNA: TGTGCCAGCAGCAACGACAGGGGAGGGTACAATGAGCAGTTCTTC. Encoded protein: CASSNDRGGYNEQFF.

The chain is built from TRBV20-1 and TRBJ2-1; 11 bases align to TRBD2. CDR1 is DFQATT and CDR2 is SNEGSKA in the germline V gene (reference sequence). V lost 0 bases, J lost 9 bases, and 13 bases stayed unmatched. The CDR3 runs to 17 residues. For the CDR3, the DNA is TGCAGTGCTAGAGATCGGGCTAGCGGGGGGTTGTCAGCTGAGCAGTTCTTC. Protein sequence: CSARDRASGGLSAEQFF.

The rearrangement joins TRBV5-1 to TRBJ2-1; the match to TRBD2 covers 10 bases. CDR1 is SGHRS, CDR2 YFSETQ, per germline. V lost 5 bases, J lost 5 bases, and 7 bases stayed unmatched. The CDR3 is 15 residues long. CDR3 in DNA: TGCGCCAGCAGGCCAGCTAGCGGGGGTGACAATGAGCAGTTCTTC. As protein: CASRPASGGDNEQFF.

The genes are TRBV20-1 and TRBJ1-1; D perhaps matches TRBD1 (5 bases). CDR1 is DFQATT and CDR2 is SNEGSKA in the germline V gene (reference sequence). The CDR3 runs to 13 residues. V lost 6 bases to trimming and J lost 0 bases, with 11 bases between them. The CDR3 loop is CSATPTVNTEAFF. Written as DNA, the CDR3 is TGCAGTGCCACTCCGACAGTGAACACTGAAGCTTTCTTT.